This T cell receptor (beta chain) came from a study of patients and donors after allogeneic stem cell transplantation. TCRdb processed the RT-PCR reads anew with MiXCR; each CDR3 protein has one entry. Among roughly 960,000 distinct CDR3 sequences, roughly 17% were seen once, and the ten largest hold approximately 5.9%. The CDR3 loop spans 14 amino acids. Germline lookup yields CDR1 MNHNS and CDR2 SASEGT. The ends were cut back, 5 bases at V and 4 bases at J, with 15 bases in the middle. The sequence was collected from a human donor who was either an allogeneic HSCT recipient or a stem cell or donor lymphocyte infusion donor (not recorded which). It is not recorded whose cells these are; they may come from a transplant donor. J is TRBJ2-7 and V is TRBV6-1; D unresolved. The sample comprised blood, either unsorted or a sorted T cell fraction (not recorded which). The CDR3 spells CASSRHTGVYEQYF. Written as DNA, the CDR3 is TGTGCCAGCAGTCGTCATACGGGTGTTTACGAGCAGTACTTC.